These T cell receptor beta chains were read from a single sample in a study of blood T cell repertoires in COVID-19. The table came from immunoSEQ multiplex PCR; TCRdb's copy has only in-frame clones and leaves some out. The profile shows more than 70,000 clones, about 86% of them singletons. Sequenced material: peripheral blood. The receptors were gathered from a man between 60 and 70 years old with acute or convalescent COVID-19. The CDR3 runs from the conserved cysteine through the conserved F or W. D genes are given only for firm matches. The size field is filled for only some rows; it gives once, few, many or a size class.

>TRBD2|TRBJ2-7|few|TRBV5-6
CASSSSTSGGFEQYF
TGTGCCAGCAGCTCATCTACTAGCGGGGGGTTCGAGCAGTACTTC
>.|TRBJ1-5|.|TRBV10-2
CASSETPGLGNQPQHF
TGCGCCAGCAGTGAGACCCCAGGGCTGGGCAATCAGCCCCAGCATTTT
>TRBD1|TRBJ1-6|.|TRBV27
CASSLWTGSASPLHF
TGTGCCAGCAGTTTGTGGACAGGGTCAGCTTCACCCCTCCACTTT
>TRBD2|TRBJ2-3|.|TRBV6-4
CASSDSWEGPWNTQYF
TGTGCCAGCAGTGACTCTTGGGAGGGCCCTTGGAATACGCAGTATTTT
>TRBD2|TRBJ2-7|.|TRBV5-1
CASSLGGGETMWDF
TGCGCCAGCAGCTTGGGTGGGGGGGAGACCATGTGGGACTTC
>.|TRBJ1-5|.|TRBV10-3
CAISVRQGEDQPQHF
TGTGCCATCAGTGTGAGGCAGGGTGAGGATCAGCCCCAGCATTTT
>TRBD2|TRBJ2-1|.|TRBV19
CASTPNVLAGGFSYNEQFF
TGTGCCAGTACCCCAAACGTACTAGCGGGGGGTTTCTCCTACAATGAGCAGTTCTTC
>.|TRBJ2-7|.|TRBV5-6
CASSAAAGRVKQYF
TGTGCCAGCAGCGCGGCTGCGGGTCGCGTAAAGCAGTACTTC
>TRBD2|TRBJ2-5|.|TRBV14
CASSQKSGGPPSQETQYF
TGTGCCAGCAGCCAAAAGTCGGGGGGACCACCAAGTCAAGAGACCCAGTACTTC
>TRBD2|TRBJ2-3|.|TRBV7-2
CASSLEVSGGFSTDTQYF
TGTGCCAGCAGCTTAGAAGTTAGCGGGGGGTTTAGCACAGATACGCAGTATTTT
>.|TRBJ2-5|once|TRBV10-3
CATVDTQGGGQETQYF
TGTGCCACCGTCGACACGCAGGGAGGGGGGCAAGAGACCCAGTACTTC
>TRBD1|TRBJ2-7|.|TRBV7-2
CASSALRGLPQYEQYF
TGTGCCAGCAGCGCACTCAGGGGGTTGCCCCAATACGAGCAGTACTTC
>.|TRBJ1-4|.|TRBV30
CAWSVLGQGNEKLFF
TGTGCCTGGAGTGTACTGGGGCAGGGGAATGAAAAACTGTTTTTT
>.|TRBJ1-1|.|TRBV9
CASSVATGYGTEAFF
TGTGCCAGCAGCGTAGCTACGGGTTATGGCACTGAAGCTTTCTTT
>.|TRBJ1-3|.|TRBV6-2/TRBV6-3
CASSQNGVYPGTIYF
TGTGCCAGCAGCCAAAACGGGGTCTACCCGGGCACCATATATTTT
>.|TRBJ1-5|.|TRBV18
CASSPHPPGRNQPQHF
TGTGCCAGCTCACCACATCCGCCGGGGAGGAATCAGCCCCAGCATTTT
>TRBD2|TRBJ2-5|.|TRBV19
CASSTSGTYPPQETQYF
TGTGCCAGTAGTACTAGCGGGACTTATCCTCCCCAAGAGACCCAGTACTTC
>TRBD1|TRBJ2-5|.|TRBV19
CASSIGDSQETQYF
TGTGCCAGTAGTATAGGGGACAGCCAAGAGACCCAGTACTTC
>.|TRBJ1-2|once|TRBV23-1
CASSQSYWWAGDASYGYTF
TGCGCCAGCAGTCAATCGTACTGGTGGGCGGGAGACGCTAGCTATGGCTACACCTTC
>TRBD1|TRBJ1-4|.|TRBV12-5
CASGVDRFNEKLFF
TGTGCTAGTGGCGTGGACAGGTTCAATGAAAAACTGTTTTTT
>TRBD1|TRBJ2-3|.|TRBV7-2
CASSTGQGGSTDTQYF
TGTGCCAGCAGCACTGGACAGGGGGGTAGCACAGATACGCAGTATTTT
>.|TRBJ2-1|.|TRBV7-9
CASSPKATRSDEQFF
TGTGCCAGCAGCCCCAAGGCGACGAGGAGCGATGAGCAGTTCTTC
>TRBD1|TRBJ1-2|.|TRBV4-3
CASSHEGQGGYGYTF
TGCGCCAGCAGCCACGAAGGACAGGGAGGCTATGGCTACACCTTC
>TRBD2|TRBJ2-5|once|TRBV19
CASSQGLAERETQYF
TGTGCCAGTAGTCAAGGACTAGCGGAGAGGGAGACCCAGTACTTC
>TRBD2|TRBJ2-5|few|TRBV5-1
CASSAGERESQETQYF
TGCGCCAGCAGCGCCGGGGAGCGGGAGAGCCAAGAGACCCAGTACTTC
>.|TRBJ2-1|.|TRBV30
CACSGQFLNEQFF
TGTGCCTGTTCTGGACAGTTCTTAAATGAGCAGTTCTTC
>.|TRBJ1-1|.|TRBV6-2/TRBV6-3
CASSYSKEAFF
TGTGCCAGCAGTTATAGTAAGGAAGCTTTCTTT
>.|TRBJ1-3|.|TRBV7-2
CASSLGLNRVNTIYF
TGTGCCAGCAGCTTAGGGTTAAACAGGGTGAACACCATATATTTT
>TRBD2|TRBJ2-7|once|TRBV7-8
CASSYGLAGGLVEQYF
TGTGCCAGCAGCTACGGACTAGCGGGGGGGCTAGTCGAGCAGTACTTC
>.|TRBJ1-2|.|TRBV5-6
CASSLRRTGYTF
TGTGCCAGCAGCTTGAGGAGAACGGGCTACACCTTC
>.|TRBJ1-3|.|TRBV27
CASGPSGRNTIYF
TGTGCCAGCGGCCCGTCGGGGAGAAACACCATATATTTT
>TRBD2|TRBJ2-7|few|TRBV11-2
CASSFPRTSGRYYEQYF
TGTGCCAGCAGCTTTCCCCGGACTAGCGGGAGATACTACGAGCAGTACTTC
>TRBD1|TRBJ1-3|.|TRBV29-1
CSVEDRGGNTIYF
TGCAGCGTTGAGGACAGGGGTGGAAACACCATATATTTT
>.|TRBJ1-2|.|TRBV7-9
CASAEGREGGYTF
TGTGCCAGCGCCGAGGGCAGGGAGGGTGGCTACACCTTC
>TRBD1|TRBJ1-5|.|TRBV6-5
CASIRQGAGQPQHF
TGTGCCAGCATTCGACAGGGGGCAGGTCAGCCCCAGCATTTT
>TRBD1|TRBJ1-2|once|TRBV19
CASRDYRDRQHYGYTF
TGTGCCAGTAGGGATTACCGGGACAGGCAGCACTATGGCTACACCTTC
>.|TRBJ1-6|once|TRBV25-1
CASSEYRNNSPLHF
TGTGCCAGCAGTGAATACAGGAATAATTCACCCCTCCACTTT
>TRBD2|TRBJ2-5|.|TRBV7-2
CASSLGPSGGAGTQYF
TGTGCCAGCAGCTTAGGTCCTAGCGGGGGGGCTGGGACCCAGTACTTC
>TRBD2|TRBJ2-7|.|TRBV5-4
CASSLDYGRTYEQYF
TGTGCCAGCAGCTTGGACTACGGGAGGACCTACGAGCAGTACTTC
>TRBD1|TRBJ1-2|.|TRBV30
CATIDRDRGYGYTF
TGTGCTACTATCGACCGGGACAGGGGATATGGCTACACCTTC
>.|TRBJ1-1|.|TRBV11-2
CASSLVGGGTEAFF
TGTGCCAGCAGCTTAGTCGGGGGTGGAACTGAAGCTTTCTTT
>TRBD1|TRBJ2-7|.|TRBV5-4
CASSLAKAGGYYEQYF
TGTGCCAGCAGCTTGGCCAAGGCAGGGGGCTACTACGAGCAGTACTTC
>TRBD1|TRBJ1-1|.|TRBV29-1
CSVRGTGATEAFF
TGCAGCGTTCGAGGGACAGGGGCCACTGAAGCTTTCTTT
>TRBD1|TRBJ1-1|once|TRBV19
CASGQTGRLTEAFF
TGTGCCAGCGGTCAGACAGGGAGGTTGACTGAAGCTTTCTTT
>.|TRBJ2-7|.|TRBV11-3
CASSLERGYEQYF
TGTGCCAGCAGCTTAGAGCGCGGATACGAGCAGTACTTC
>TRBD1|TRBJ2-1|few|TRBV7-9
CASSLAYPGQGLRMHEQFF
TGTGCCAGCAGCTTAGCTTACCCCGGACAGGGCCTTCGAATGCATGAGCAGTTCTTC
>.|TRBJ2-7|few|TRBV23-1
CASSQSWGRFQYF
TGCGCCAGCAGTCAATCGTGGGGGCGGTTTCAGTACTTC
>.|TRBJ2-7|.|TRBV7-8
CASSQTAGEQYF
TGTGCCAGCAGCCAGACAGCGGGCGAGCAGTACTTC
>.|TRBJ1-4|.|TRBV18
CASSQGPEKLFF
TGTGCCAGCTCACAGGGGCCCGAAAAACTGTTTTTT
>TRBD2|TRBJ2-1|.|TRBV2
CASSEYISGGNEQFF
TGTGCCAGCAGTGAATATATTAGCGGGGGCAATGAGCAGTTCTTC
>.|TRBJ1-1|.|TRBV19
CASSIFRPPHKSEAFF
TGTGCCAGTAGTATCTTCAGGCCCCCCCATAAGTCTGAAGCTTTCTTT
>.|TRBJ1-6|.|TRBV27
CASSVGQWNSPLHF
TGTGCCAGCAGTGTGGGACAATGGAATTCACCCCTCCACTTT
>.|TRBJ1-1|.|TRBV18
CASSPRGVGFTEAFF
TGTGCCAGCTCTCCCCGGGGGGTCGGGTTCACTGAAGCTTTCTTT